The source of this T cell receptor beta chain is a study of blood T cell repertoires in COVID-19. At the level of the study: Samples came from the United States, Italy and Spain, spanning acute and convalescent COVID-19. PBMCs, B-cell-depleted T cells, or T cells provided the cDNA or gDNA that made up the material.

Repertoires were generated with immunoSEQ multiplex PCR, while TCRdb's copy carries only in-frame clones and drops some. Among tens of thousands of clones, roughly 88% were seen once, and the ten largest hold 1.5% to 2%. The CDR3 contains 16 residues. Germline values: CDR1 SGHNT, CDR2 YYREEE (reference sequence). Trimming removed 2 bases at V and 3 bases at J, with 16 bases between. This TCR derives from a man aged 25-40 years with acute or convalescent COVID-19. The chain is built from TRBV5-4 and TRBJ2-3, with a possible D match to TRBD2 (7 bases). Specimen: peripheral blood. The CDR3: CASSFGGAMRTDTQYF. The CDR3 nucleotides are TGTGCCAGCAGCTTTGGGGGGGCGATGAGGACAGATACGCAGTATTTT.